This is a list of T cell receptor beta chains from one sample in a study of T cells after somatic rescue of genetic block. Produced via immunoSEQ multiplex PCR; TCRdb's table is partial and in-frame only. Of about 67,000 clones listed, roughly 94% were seen once; the top ten hold approximately 3%. Sequencing input: peripheral blood mononuclear cells (PBMCs). The source is a middle-aged man. The CDR3 runs from the conserved cysteine through the conserved F or W. The order of the fields is CDR3 length, clone size, D gene, V gene, J gene, CDR3 protein, CDR3 DNA. D genes are given only for firm matches. Size tells how often a clone was seen (once, few, many) or the class of an expanded clone, and some rows leave it out.

14	NA	NA	TRBV15	TRBJ2-7	CATSRAVGVYEQYF	TGTGCCACCAGCAGAGCAGTGGGGGTCTACGAGCAGTACTTC
14	NA	NA	TRBV7-2	TRBJ2-7	CASSSRGPSYEQYF	TGTGCCAGCAGCTCACGAGGGCCCTCCTACGAGCAGTACTTC
14	NA	TRBD1	TRBV27	TRBJ1-4	CASSPSQGEKKLFF	TGTGCCAGCAGTCCCTCCCAGGGGGAAAAAAAACTGTTTTTT
13	NA	NA	TRBV5-1	TRBJ2-7	CASSPGELGEQYF	TGCGCCAGCAGCCCGGGGGAGTTGGGCGAGCAGTACTTC
13	NA	NA	TRBV19	TRBJ1-1	CASTPAIRTEAFF	TGTGCCAGTACCCCTGCAATAAGGACTGAAGCTTTCTTT
14	NA	NA	TRBV6-1	TRBJ1-2	CASREGTDYYGYTF	TGTGCCAGCAGAGAAGGGACGGACTACTATGGCTACACCTTC
15	NA	NA	TRBV6-1	TRBJ1-5	CASSEDSGPGQPQHF	TGTGCCAGCAGTGAAGACTCGGGGCCTGGTCAGCCCCAGCATTTT
17	NA	NA	TRBV7-9	TRBJ2-1	CASSLAHHRETYNEQFF	TGTGCCAGCAGCTTAGCGCACCACCGGGAAACCTACAATGAGCAGTTCTTC
18	NA	TRBD2	TRBV18	TRBJ2-1	CASSPLAGGVGSYNEQFF	TGTGCCAGCTCACCACTGGCGGGAGGTGTTGGCTCCTACAATGAGCAGTTCTTC
14	NA	TRBD1	TRBV11-3	TRBJ2-5	CASSSGQAQETQYF	TGTGCCAGCAGCTCCGGACAGGCCCAAGAGACCCAGTACTTC
13	NA	NA	TRBV6-1	TRBJ1-1	CASSEGWGGEAFF	TGTGCCAGCAGTGAAGGTTGGGGGGGTGAAGCTTTCTTT
17	NA	TRBD2	TRBV10-3	TRBJ2-3	CAISESTSGKFTDTQYF	TGTGCCATCAGTGAGTCAACTAGCGGGAAGTTTACAGATACGCAGTATTTT
15	NA	NA	TRBV2	TRBJ2-3	CASSDPGKSTDTQYF	TGTGCCAGCAGTGACCCGGGAAAGAGCACAGATACGCAGTATTTT
12	NA	NA	TRBV2	TRBJ2-7	CASSGIGREQYF	TGTGCCAGCAGCGGCATTGGGCGCGAGCAGTACTTC
16	NA	NA	TRBV18	TRBJ2-2	CASSPPTVPNTGELFF	TGTGCCAGCTCACCACCGACGGTCCCGAACACCGGGGAGCTGTTTTTT
14	few	NA	TRBV30	TRBJ1-5	CAWSVLGYNQPQHF	TGTGCCTGGAGTGTGTTGGGGTACAATCAGCCCCAGCATTTT
14	NA	TRBD2	TRBV6-5	TRBJ2-7	CASKGLAGASEQYF	TGTGCCAGCAAGGGACTAGCGGGAGCGAGCGAGCAGTACTTC
16	NA	NA	TRBV27	TRBJ2-7	CASSLGSGDTLYEQYF	TGTGCCAGCAGTTTGGGTTCCGGCGACACTTTATACGAGCAGTACTTC
16	NA	TRBD2	TRBV6-5	TRBJ2-1	CASSYSGTSGYNEQFF	TGTGCCAGCAGTTACTCCGGGACTAGCGGCTACAATGAGCAGTTCTTC
14	once	NA	TRBV7-8	TRBJ2-7	CASSPRQIFGEQYF	TGTGCCAGCAGCCCCCGACAGATCTTCGGCGAGCAGTACTTC
14	NA	TRBD2	TRBV27	TRBJ2-7	CASSFGTSGNEQYF	TGTGCCAGCAGTTTCGGGACTAGCGGGAACGAGCAGTACTTC
13	NA	NA	TRBV5-1	TRBJ1-2	CASSQSRGYGYTF	TGCGCCAGCAGCCAATCCCGGGGGTATGGCTACACCTTC